This T cell receptor (beta chain) was retrieved from a study of identical twins. Germline CDR1 is LGHNA and CDR2 is YSLEER. Deletions cut 8 bases from V and 5 bases from J, with 13 bases between. This CDR3 is built from 13 residues. Findings and limits, study-wide: While abundant cord blood beta clonotypes carried fewer insertions, memory repertoires showed no such pattern.

This clonotype has more than one count but fewer than ten. Its antigen is not known. A template switching step contributed a universal primer site, while unique molecular identifiers were present in the cDNA. TCRdb passed the 5' RACE reads through MiXCR, listing each CDR3 protein once. Counted here are 460,000 or so distinct CDR3 sequences, about 14% occurring once; the ten biggest clones make up 0.52%. The same specimen was also included in a second study, on yellow fever vaccine responses in identical twins. That publication notes: A vaccine T cell response that seemed partly convergent and partly personalized was reported in twins.

This clonotype was sampled from a woman aged 18-29 years in good health. V is TRBV4-3 and J is TRBJ2-1, with D maybe TRBD1 (5 bases). Sequenced input: CD4+ T cells sorted from blood. As DNA, the CDR3 is TGCGCCAGCGCGCAAGGGGTACACAATGAGCAGTTCTTC. This gives the protein CASAQGVHNEQFF.